The present T cell receptor (beta chain) was sequenced within a study of shared clonotypes between healthy human individuals. About the study: Every donor yielded three CD4 naive, three CD4 memory, two CD8 naive and one CD8 memory plate.

The naive CD8 subset, CD45RO-negative cells positively selected for CCR7, excluded terminally differentiated effector memory CD45RA+ cells. For this clone: Antigen: not known.

The data were produced by immunoSEQ multiplex PCR, yet TCRdb's version contains in-frame clones alone and is incomplete. The repertoire includes 2 million to 2.5 million clones, 85% to 95% of them detected once, and approximately 1.2% sits in the top ten. Study observations and caveats: Across subsets, estimated richness was generally greater for naive than for memory populations. The study sampled only blood, and tissue repertoires likely differ.

The CDR3 is 17 residues long. Trimming took 4 bases from V and 1 from J, leaving 17 bases between them. Germline V gene sequence: CDR1 SGDLS, CDR2 YYNGEE. This clonotype originated in a man in his late teens or twenties in good health. V and J are TRBV9 and TRBJ2-2; D is uncertain. The source material was naive CD8+ T cells sorted from blood. The CDR3 coding sequence is TGTGCCAGCAGCTCTCCCATGGTAACGGAGAACACCGGGGAGCTGTTTTTT. It translates to CASSSPMVTENTGELFF.